This T cell receptor beta chain derives from a study of blood T cell repertoires in COVID-19. Libraries were prepared by immunoSEQ multiplex PCR; TCRdb keeps only in-frame clonotypes and omits some of them. The repertoire includes about 140,000 clones, 70% to 90% of them detected once, and approximately 8.3% sits in the top ten. The CDR3 length is 13 residues. Trimming removed 7 bases at V and 4 bases at J, with 15 bases between. From germline, CDR1 is SGHRS and CDR2 YFSETQ. The chain couples TRBV5-1 to TRBJ2-7; TRBD1 is a possible D gene (6 bases). The source of this sequence is a woman aged 55-70 years with acute or convalescent COVID-19. Sequencing input: peripheral blood. The CDR3 loop is CASCLDSGYEQYF. In nucleotides, the CDR3 is TGCGCCAGCTGCCTGGACAGTGGGTACGAGCAGTACTTC. Based on the CDR3 plus reference TRBV5-1 and TRBJ2-7, the full variable domain is KAGVTQTPRYLIKTRGQQVTLSCSPISGHRSVSWYQQTPGQGLQFLFEYFSETQRNKGNFPGRFSGRQFSNSRSEMNVSTLELGDSALYLCASCLDSGYEQYFGPGTRLTVT.